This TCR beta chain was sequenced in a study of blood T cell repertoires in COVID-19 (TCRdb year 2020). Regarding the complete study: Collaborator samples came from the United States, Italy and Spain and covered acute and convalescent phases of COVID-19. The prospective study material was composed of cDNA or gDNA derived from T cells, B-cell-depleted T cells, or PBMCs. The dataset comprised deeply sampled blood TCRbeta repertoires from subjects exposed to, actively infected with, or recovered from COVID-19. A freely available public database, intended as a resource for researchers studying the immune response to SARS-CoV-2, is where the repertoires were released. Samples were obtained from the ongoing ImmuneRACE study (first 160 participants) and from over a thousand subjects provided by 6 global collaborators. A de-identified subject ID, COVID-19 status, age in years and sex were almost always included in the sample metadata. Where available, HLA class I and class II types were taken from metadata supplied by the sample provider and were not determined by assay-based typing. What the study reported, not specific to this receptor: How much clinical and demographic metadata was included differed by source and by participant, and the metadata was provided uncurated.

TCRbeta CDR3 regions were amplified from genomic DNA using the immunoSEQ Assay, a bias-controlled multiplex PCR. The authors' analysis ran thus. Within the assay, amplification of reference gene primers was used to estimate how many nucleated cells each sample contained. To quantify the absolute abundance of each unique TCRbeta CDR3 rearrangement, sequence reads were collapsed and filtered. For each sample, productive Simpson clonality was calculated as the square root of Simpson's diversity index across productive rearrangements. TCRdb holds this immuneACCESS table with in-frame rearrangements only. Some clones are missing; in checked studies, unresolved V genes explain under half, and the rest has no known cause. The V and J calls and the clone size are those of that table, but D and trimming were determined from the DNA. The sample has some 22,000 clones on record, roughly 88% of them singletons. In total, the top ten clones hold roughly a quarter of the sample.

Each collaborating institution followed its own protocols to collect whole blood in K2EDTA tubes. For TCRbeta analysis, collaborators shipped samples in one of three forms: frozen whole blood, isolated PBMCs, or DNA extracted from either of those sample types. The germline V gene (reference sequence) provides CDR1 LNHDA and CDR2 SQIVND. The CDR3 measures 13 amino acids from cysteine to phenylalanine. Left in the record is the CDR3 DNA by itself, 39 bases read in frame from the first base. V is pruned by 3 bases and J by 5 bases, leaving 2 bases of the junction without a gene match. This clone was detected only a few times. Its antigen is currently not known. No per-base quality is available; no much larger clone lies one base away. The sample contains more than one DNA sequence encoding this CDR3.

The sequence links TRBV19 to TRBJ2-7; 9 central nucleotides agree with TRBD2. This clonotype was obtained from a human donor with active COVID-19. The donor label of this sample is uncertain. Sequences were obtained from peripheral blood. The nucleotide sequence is TGTGCCAGTAGTATCGCTAGCGGGGACGAGCAGTACTTC. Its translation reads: CASSIASGDEQYF.